This T cell receptor beta chain originates from a study of Graves' ophthalmopathy and Graves' hyperthyroidism. Points from the study as a whole: Ophthalmopathy progression prediction by the model yielded a sensitivity of 55% to 71% and a specificity of roughly 72%.

This CDR3 comprises 16 residues. Germline V CDR1 and CDR2: SEHNR, FQNEAQ (reference sequence). TCR beta CDR3 regions were amplified from RNA transcripts. The workflow started with a first-round RT-PCR run with HTBI primers and then moved on to a second-round multiplex PCR. One entry per CDR3 protein results from TCRdb running MiXCR on the multiplex PCR reads. Of 450,000 to 600,000 distinct CDR3 sequences listed, just under 40% are singletons. Other autoimmune diseases, uncontrolled infections, pregnancy or lactation ruled patients out of participation. On this clonotype: Its specificity is unknown. One end of the junction does not line up with germline, which may come from a read error.

The clonotype comes from an adult man with Graves' hyperthyroidism. The sequenced sample was peripheral blood or thyroid tissue (not recorded which). V is TRBV7-9 and J is TRBJ1-4; D unclear. The CDR3 protein is CASSQAEGSTNEKLFF. Here the CDR3 DNA reads TGCGCCAGCAGCCAAGCCGAGGGAAGCACTAATGAAAAACTGTTTTTT.